Below are 25 T cell receptor beta chains sequenced from a single sample in a study of blood T cell repertoires in COVID-19. Produced via immunoSEQ multiplex PCR; TCRdb's table is partial and in-frame only. This table has about 310,000 clones, roughly 88% appearing once. The sequenced sample was peripheral blood. All receptors come from a woman younger than 45 with COVID-19, enrolled during active disease.

The rearrangement joins TRBV27 to TRBJ1-5, with D perhaps TRBD1 (5 bases). V shed 3 bases and J shed 6 bases, with 18 bases lying between them. Germline CDR1 MNHEY, CDR2 SMNVEV (reference sequence). The CDR3 length is 16 residues. The CDR3 region has the DNA TGTGCCAGCAGTTTGGGGGGACTGGAGGGGCGTCAGCCCCAGCATTTT. This gives the protein CASSLGGLEGRQPQHF.

This chain connects TRBV30 to TRBJ1-1, with D perhaps TRBD1 (6 bases). Deletions cut 5 bases from V and 4 bases from J, with 11 bases between. Germline values: CDR1 GTSNPN, CDR2 SVGIG (reference sequence). CDR3 length: 12 residues. CDR3 sequence (DNA): TGTGCCTGGGGGGGCAGCAGCACTGAAGCTTTCTTT. Its translation: CAWGGSSTEAFF. The full variable domain, in which reference TRBV30 and TRBJ1-1 provide the parts outside the CDR3, is SQTIHQWPATLVQPVGSPLSLECTVEGTSNPNLYWYRQAAGRGLQLLFYSVGIGQISSEVPQNLSASRPQDRQFILSSKKLLLSDSGFYLCAWGGSSTEAFFGQGTRLTVV.

The table lists this clone with a few counts. The chain uses TRBV19 and TRBJ2-7; a weak D match, TRBD1 (5 bases). Germline V gives CDR1 LNHDA, CDR2 SQIVND (reference sequence). Trimming took 4 bases from V and 3 from J, leaving 10 bases between them. The CDR3 consists of 13 residues. The CDR3, as DNA: TGTGCCAGTAGTACTTCAGACAGCTACGAGCAGTACTTC. This translates into CASSTSDSYEQYF.

V and J are TRBV7-2 and TRBJ2-7, with TRBD1 as a possible D gene (6 bases). The CDR3 is made up of 13 amino acids. The V end was cut by 6 bases, the J end by 3 bases, with 12 bases between. Germline V gives CDR1 SGHTA, CDR2 FQGNSA. CDR3 sequence: CASRSHRDYEQYF. CDR3 DNA: TGTGCCAGCAGATCCCACAGGGACTACGAGCAGTACTTC. Supplemented by reference TRBV7-2 and TRBJ2-7, the full variable domain reads GAGVSQSPSNKVTEKGKDVELRCDPISGHTALYWYRQSLGQGLEFLIYFQGNSAPDKSGLPSDRFSAERTGGSVSTLTIQRTQQEDSAVYLCASRSHRDYEQYFGPGTRLTVT.

V usage is TRBV6-1 and J usage is TRBJ1-1; D is ambiguous. There are 14 residues in the CDR3. The ends were cut back, 3 bases at V and 1 base at J, with 9 bases in the middle. In germline, CDR1 is MNHNS, CDR2 SASEGT. CDR3 DNA sequence: TGTGCCAGCAGTGATAGGACTGGGAACACTGAAGCTTTCTTT. Translated: CASSDRTGNTEAFF.

This rearrangement joins TRBV3-1 (or the pseudogene TRBV3-2) to TRBJ1-5, with D unclear. Between the trimmed V and J ends, which lost 5 bases and 5 bases, there was a span of 10 bases. The CDR3 covers 13 residues. The germline gives CDR1 LGHDT, CDR2 YNNKEL (reference sequence). The CDR3 DNA reads TGTGCCAGCAGCATCTCGCGGGATCAGCCCCAGCATTTT. As protein: CASSISRDQPQHF.

V is TRBV30 and J is TRBJ1-5; D unclear. CDR1 and CDR2 (germline): GTSNPN, SVGIG (reference sequence). Trimming removed 1 base from V and 4 bases from J, with 17 bases in between. This CDR3 has 16 residues. The CDR3 sequence is CAWSAPQAKFNQPQHF. CDR3 sequence (DNA): TGTGCCTGGAGTGCCCCCCAGGCAAAATTTAATCAGCCCCAGCATTTT.

The chain uses TRBV18 and TRBJ2-5; no reliable D call. The ends were cut back, 3 bases at V and 2 bases at J, with 19 bases in the middle. The CDR3 extends over 17 amino acids. The V gene's germline CDR1 is KGHSH and CDR2 LQKENI. CDR3 region: CASSPFNSPGGQETQYF. The CDR3 bases are TGTGCCAGCTCACCCTTCAACAGCCCAGGTGGGCAAGAGACCCAGTACTTC.

V and J are TRBV27 and TRBJ1-1; D is possibly TRBD1 (5 bases). Between the trimmed V and J ends, which lost 6 bases and 4 bases, there was a span of 18 bases. This CDR3 is 15 amino acids long. Germline lookup yields CDR1 MNHEY and CDR2 SMNVEV (reference sequence). CDR3 sequence reads: CASSPRAGSGTEAFF. Here the CDR3 DNA reads TGTGCCAGCAGCCCTAGGGCAGGGTCAGGCACTGAAGCTTTCTTT.

Concerning this clone: The sample carries other DNA sequences with the same CDR3. The chain couples TRBV29-1 to TRBJ1-1; 10 bases match TRBD1. Germline-derived CDR1 and CDR2 are SQVTM and ANQGSEA. V was pared by 5 bases and J by 1 base, with 1 base of the junction left unmatched. The length of the CDR3 is 13 residues. The CDR3 DNA follows: TGCAGCGTTAGGACAGGGGGGAACACTGAAGCTTTCTTT. Translating it yields CSVRTGGNTEAFF.

This rearrangement joins TRBV12-5 to TRBJ2-6; TRBD2 might be the D (6 bases). V lost 0 bases to trimming and J lost 0 bases, with 12 bases between them. The CDR3 is made up of 18 amino acids. Germline V lookup: CDR1 LGHNT, CDR2 FRNRAP. In DNA form, the CDR3 reads TGTGCTAGTGGTTTGGTAGCGGGCAGGGACTCTGGGGCCAACGTCCTGACTTTC. Translation: CASGLVAGRDSGANVLTF.

V and J are TRBV30 and TRBJ1-5, with D unclear. This CDR3 spans 16 amino acids. Trimming removed 0 bases at V and 1 base at J, with 13 bases between. CDR1 is GTSNPN, CDR2 SVGIG, per germline (reference sequence). The CDR3 sequence is CAWSVEGGMSNQPQHF. The CDR3 DNA reads TGTGCCTGGAGTGTAGAGGGTGGTATGAGCAATCAGCCCCAGCATTTT.

The chain joins TRBV5-4 to TRBJ2-4, with TRBD2 identical over 10 bases. Germline assignment: CDR1 SGHNT and CDR2 YYREEE (reference sequence). Trimming at V came to 0 bases and at J to 2 bases, leaving 2 bases not matched to a gene. This CDR3 has 16 amino acids. The CDR3 sequence is CASSLASGGTKNIQYF. The CDR3 region has the DNA TGTGCCAGCAGCTTGGCTAGCGGGGGAACCAAAAACATTCAGTACTTC.

The CDR3 DNA sequence: TGTGCCAGCAGTGCTCGGGCAGGGGGGTCCTACGAGCAGTACTTC. This codes for CASSARAGGSYEQYF. The rearrangement uses TRBV25-1 and TRBJ2-7; possible D gene TRBD1, 7 bases. The CDR3 consists of 15 residues. V shed 4 bases and J shed 1 base, with 14 bases lying between them. Per germline, CDR1 MGHDK and CDR2 SYGVNS.

The chain recombines TRBV27 with TRBJ2-2; tentatively, D is TRBD1 (5 bases). Germline CDR1 is MNHEY and CDR2 is SMNVEV (reference sequence). This CDR3 region has 14 residues. The germline V and J ends were trimmed by 6 bases and 5 bases, with 13 bases remaining between them. Here the CDR3 reads CASRSQGLTGELFF. CDR3 in DNA: TGTGCCAGCAGGTCTCAGGGTCTGACCGGGGAGCTGTTTTTT.

The genes are TRBV19 and TRBJ2-1, with D perhaps matching TRBD2 (6 bases). Trimming shortened V by 7 bases and J by 8 bases, and 15 bases separated the two germline ends. Germline V gene lookup returns CDR1 LNHDA and CDR2 SQIVND (reference sequence). The CDR3 spans 13 residues. CDR3 loop: CASTPMAGHEQFF. In DNA, the CDR3 is TGTGCCAGTACCCCGATGGCGGGGCATGAGCAGTTCTTC. The full variable domain, rest sourced from reference TRBV19 and TRBJ2-1, is DGGITQSPKYLFRKEGQNVTLSCEQNLNHDAMYWYRQDPGQGLRLIYYSQIVNDFQKGDIAEGYSVSREKKESFPLTVTSAQKNPTAFYLCASTPMAGHEQFFGPGTRLTVL.

The chain carries TRBV20-1 and TRBJ2-7, with 9 positions matching TRBD2. The CDR3 is made up of 13 amino acids. CDR1 and CDR2 (germline): DFQATT, SNEGSKA (reference sequence). The V gene end was trimmed by 3 bases and the J gene end by 4 bases; junction bases not matched to a gene: 4. The CDR3: CSASSGGPYEQYF. The CDR3 DNA is TGCAGTGCTAGTAGCGGGGGACCTTACGAGCAGTACTTC.

The chain combines TRBV11-2 with TRBJ2-2; 9 bases fit TRBD1. Trimming at V came to 7 bases and at J to 3 bases, leaving 6 bases not matched to a gene. CDR3 length: 15 amino acids. Germline V gene data show CDR1 as SGHAT and CDR2 as FQNNGV. The DNA for the CDR3 is TGTGCCAGCAATGGACAGGGGCTCTACACCGGGGAGCTGTTTTTT. This translates into CASNGQGLYTGELFF. The whole variable domain, filled in from reference TRBV11-2 and TRBJ2-2, reads EAGVAQSPRYKIIEKRQSVAFWCNPISGHATLYWYQQILGQGPKLLIQFQNNGVVDDSQLPKDRFSAERLKGVDSTLKIQPAKLEDSAVYLCASNGQGLYTGELFFGEGSRLTVL.

The gene calls are TRBV27 and TRBJ2-2; weak D call: TRBD2 (5 bases). V was clipped by 3 bases and J by 6 bases, with 8 bases between them. The CDR3 runs to 13 residues. Germline CDR1 reads MNHEY; CDR2 reads SMNVEV (reference sequence). The CDR3 loop is CASSFGVAGELFF. Here the CDR3 DNA reads TGTGCCAGCAGTTTCGGGGTGGCCGGGGAGCTGTTTTTT.

V usage is TRBV6-6 and J usage is TRBJ2-2, with D hard to call. Deletions cut 1 base from V and 5 bases from J, with 5 bases between. The CDR3 is made up of 13 amino acids. Germline CDR1 is MNHNY and CDR2 is SVGAGI (reference sequence). The CDR3 nucleotides read TGTGCCAGCAGTTACTGGCCGACCGGGGAGCTGTTTTTT. Translating it yields CASSYWPTGELFF.

The V call is TRBV6-1, the J call TRBJ2-1; D gene ambiguous. The germline V gene has CDR1 MNHNS and CDR2 SASEGT. CDR3 length equals 15 residues. V shed 3 bases and J shed 9 bases, with 18 bases lying between them. CDR3 sequence reads: CASSDTGFQPGEQFF. The CDR3 DNA sequence: TGTGCCAGCAGTGACACCGGGTTTCAACCGGGTGAGCAGTTCTTC.

J is TRBJ1-4 and V is TRBV19; tentative D call: TRBD1 (6 bases). Germline CDR1 and CDR2: LNHDA and SQIVND (reference sequence). This CDR3 spans 12 amino acids. V was clipped by 2 bases and J by 13 bases, with 11 bases between them. The CDR3 sequence: CASSISGGGLFF. The CDR3 coding sequence is TGTGCCAGTAGTATATCGGGAGGGGGACTGTTTTTT.

This chain links TRBV27 with TRBJ1-5, with TRBD1 as a possible D gene (5 bases). The V end was cut by 6 bases, the J end by 3 bases, with 12 bases between. The CDR3 totals 14 residues. The germline CDR1 and CDR2 sequences are MNHEY and SMNVEV (reference sequence). CDR3 DNA sequence: TGTGCCAGCAGATCCGGACACTTCAATCAGCCCCAGCATTTT. This sequence encodes CASRSGHFNQPQHF.

Turning to this clone: Other nucleotide sequences in the sample specify the same CDR3. The chain links TRBV2 to TRBJ2-1, with 11 bases aligning to TRBD2. The J segment lost 0 bases and the V segment lost 4 bases, leaving 5 bases of the junction unmatched. CDR1 is SNHLY and CDR2 is FYNNEI in the germline V gene. The CDR3 totals 17 residues. CDR3 amino acids: CASSGLAGGSSYNEQFF. In nucleotides, the CDR3 is TGTGCCAGCAGTGGGCTAGCGGGAGGAAGCTCCTACAATGAGCAGTTCTTC.

V usage is TRBV6-5 and J usage is TRBJ2-7; 9 bases align to TRBD2. This CDR3 contains 13 residues. Germline trimming cut 6 bases from V and 5 bases from J; bases unmatched to any gene: 5. Germline lookup yields CDR1 MNHEY and CDR2 SVGAGI. The CDR3 sequence: CASRIGTSNEQYF. The CDR3 bases are TGTGCCAGCAGGATCGGGACTAGCAACGAGCAGTACTTC.